The rows below give T cell receptor beta chains drawn from one sample of a study of long-term antiretroviral therapy in people with HIV. Sequencing used immunoSEQ multiplex PCR; TCRdb keeps in-frame clones, though not all of them. The table lists around 32,000 clones, 97% of them singletons, with around 1.8% in the top ten. The input for sequencing was unsorted PBMCs, taken 7.6 years after starting antiretroviral therapy. These receptors all stem from a man between 25 and 39 years old with HIV. Both conserved end residues are part of each CDR3.

cdr3_aa: CASSFVGHTGELFF
v_call: TRBV7-2

cdr3_aa: CSAWGSYGYTF
v_call: TRBV20-1

cdr3_aa: CASSLTGGAGTEAFF
v_call: TRBV7-9

cdr3_aa: CASSLSGFGSYEQYF
v_call: TRBV7-9

cdr3_aa: CASSLGLRQPQHF
v_call: TRBV7-8

cdr3_aa: CASSVGGGIVYEQYF
v_call: TRBV9

cdr3_aa: CASSVTGEEFTYTF
v_call: TRBV7-2

cdr3_aa: CASRGLGGFTEAFF
v_call: TRBV2

cdr3_aa: CASSALAGGGEQFF
v_call: TRBV5-1

cdr3_aa: CASSLSTGREVYEQYF
v_call: TRBV27

cdr3_aa: CASSRYLLESSYNSPLHF
v_call: TRBV7-2

cdr3_aa: CASSQDQSDTGELFF
v_call: TRBV4-1

cdr3_aa: CASSQDMAGRGANVLTF
v_call: TRBV4-2

cdr3_aa: CATRRDKNYEQYF
v_call: TRBV6-5

cdr3_aa: CASSDVGLSGNTIYF
v_call: TRBV9

cdr3_aa: CASSSILAGVTYEQYF
v_call: TRBV7-9

cdr3_aa: CASSQGPLVGANVLTF
v_call: TRBV7-3

cdr3_aa: CASGLLAGIKNEQFF
v_call: TRBV12-5

cdr3_aa: CASSPGSGANVLTF
v_call: TRBV7-6

cdr3_aa: CASSFRGLPTEAFF
v_call: TRBV5-4

cdr3_aa: CASSPWGETQYF
v_call: TRBV7-9

cdr3_aa: CASSLAGLAGGRGYF
v_call: TRBV7-2

cdr3_aa: CASSDGTGGPYEQYF
v_call: TRBV9

cdr3_aa: CASTELRPEAFF
v_call: TRBV2

cdr3_aa: CASSQRTWTSGTDTQYF
v_call: TRBV14

cdr3_aa: CASSLRGILNTEAFF
v_call: TRBV5-4

cdr3_aa: CASSFGMGWYEQYF
v_call: TRBV27

cdr3_aa: CSAPAGDTQYF
v_call: TRBV20-1

cdr3_aa: CASSLRGQANEKLFF
v_call: TRBV6-1

cdr3_aa: CASSLLVFPETQYF
v_call: TRBV11-2

cdr3_aa: CASRPPASSLNQPQHF
v_call: TRBV19